A selection of T cell receptor beta chains follows, all from one sample in a study of early T cells in non-severe SARS-CoV-2 infection. TCRdb reprocessed the 5' RACE reads via MiXCR and lists one record per CDR3 protein. The sample yields around 46,000 distinct CDR3 sequences, roughly 5% seen once. The sample was whole blood, taken at baseline. These receptors originate from an adult who was a healthcare worker with PCR-confirmed SARS-CoV-2 infection or an uninfected control (not recorded which). Each CDR3 is given with its conserved first and last residue. The order of the fields is V gene, J gene, clone size, D gene, CDR3 protein, CDR3 DNA. The D gene is left open where the match is weak. Clone size is not always given. Where it is, it says once, few, many or a class for expanded clones.

>TRBV6-5|TRBJ2-1|many|TRBD2
CASRPSGRSVYNEQFF
TGTGCCAGCAGACCTAGCGGGAGGTCGGTCTACAATGAGCAGTTCTTC
>TRBV11-2|TRBJ2-7|many|.
CASKGTTYEQYF
TGTGCCAGCAAGGGGACAACCTACGAGCAGTACTTC
>TRBV24-1|TRBJ2-6|many|.
CATGDVGSGANVLTF
TGTGCCACCGGGGACGTCGGCTCTGGGGCCAACGTCCTGACTTTC
>TRBV28|TRBJ2-1|many|.
CASSPSPGGSRYNEQFF
TGTGCCAGCAGTCCATCCCCAGGTGGGAGTAGATACAATGAGCAGTTCTTC
>TRBV11-2|TRBJ2-7|many|TRBD1
CASSFPRTGRYEQYF
TGTGCCAGCAGCTTCCCTAGGACAGGGAGGTACGAGCAGTACTTC
>TRBV27|TRBJ1-1|few|TRBD1
CASSEGQGRWTEAFF
TGTGCCAGCAGTGAAGGACAGGGTCGATGGACTGAAGCTTTCTTT
>TRBV3-1|TRBJ2-5|.|.
CASSQDLVALETQYF
TGTGCCAGCAGCCAAGATCTGGTGGCTTTGGAGACCCAGTACTTC
>TRBV7-9|TRBJ1-3|.|.
CASSSPDRSGNTIYF
TGTGCCAGCAGCTCCCCCGACAGGTCTGGAAACACCATATATTTT
>TRBV20-1|TRBJ1-1|many|.
CSARGRQMNTEAFF
TGCAGTGCTAGAGGGCGACAGATGAACACTGAAGCTTTCTTT
>TRBV6-5|TRBJ2-3|many|.
CASSGRGISTDTQYF
TGTGCCAGCAGTGGGCGCGGGATTAGCACAGATACGCAGTATTTT
>TRBV5-4|TRBJ2-5|many|TRBD2
CASSHGTSGGGETQYF
TGTGCCAGCAGCCACGGGACTAGCGGGGGAGGGGAGACCCAGTACTTC
>TRBV20-1|TRBJ1-2|many|.
CSARDLRDNYGYTF
TGCAGTGCTAGAGACCTCCGGGACAACTATGGCTACACCTTC
>TRBV2|TRBJ1-1|.|.
CASSEQTSEAFF
TGTGCCAGCAGTGAACAAACATCCGAAGCTTTCTTT
>TRBV5-6|TRBJ2-7|many|.
CASSRQVYEQYF
TGTGCCAGCAGTCGACAGGTCTACGAGCAGTACTTC
>TRBV29-1|TRBJ2-5|few|TRBD2
CSVVPSGLQETQYF
TGCAGCGTTGTTCCTAGCGGCCTCCAAGAGACCCAGTACTTC
>TRBV6-1|TRBJ1-5|many|.
CASSEWGSHQPQHF
TGTGCCAGCAGTGAATGGGGATCCCATCAGCCCCAGCATTTT
>TRBV14|TRBJ2-5|many|.
CASSQGARSETQYF
TGTGCCAGCAGCCAAGGGGCGCGCTCGGAGACCCAGTACTTC
>TRBV7-6|TRBJ2-6|many|TRBD1
CASSSPGGPPSGANVLTF
TGTGCCAGCAGCTCCCCAGGGGGTCCCCCCTCTGGGGCCAACGTCCTGACTTTC
>TRBV29-1|TRBJ1-2|many|.
CSVEEQGNYGYTF
TGCAGCGTTGAAGAGCAAGGGAACTATGGCTACACCTTC
>TRBV2|TRBJ2-7|.|TRBD1
CASSLDRAEQYF
TGTGCCAGCTCGTTGGACAGGGCCGAGCAGTACTTC
>TRBV7-3|TRBJ2-1|many|.
CASSPARGGDEQFF
TGTGCCAGCAGCCCTGCGCGCGGAGGAGATGAGCAGTTCTTC
>TRBV24-1|TRBJ2-1|many|.
CATSLAGSNEQFF
TGTGCCACCAGTTTGGCGGGGTCCAATGAGCAGTTCTTC
>TRBV18|TRBJ2-3|many|.
CASSPSSGTDTQYF
TGTGCCAGCTCACCCTCTAGCGGCACAGATACGCAGTATTTT
>TRBV28|TRBJ2-4|many|.
CASRPFSGSNIQYF
TGTGCCAGCAGACCTTTCTCTGGAAGCAACATTCAGTACTTC
>TRBV18|TRBJ2-3|many|TRBD2
CASSLLREGSDTQYF
TGTGCCAGCTCACTCTTGAGGGAGGGATCAGATACGCAGTATTTT
>TRBV14|TRBJ1-1|many|TRBD1
CASSQRTGMNTEAFF
TGTGCCAGCAGCCAAAGGACAGGGATGAACACTGAAGCTTTCTTT
>TRBV2|TRBJ2-7|many|.
CASSEGSVAQGEQYF
TGTGCCAGCAGTGAAGGCTCGGTAGCTCAAGGAGAGCAGTACTTC
>TRBV29-1|TRBJ1-2|.|.
CSVGHPGAADTF
TGCAGCGTTGGCCATCCAGGGGCCGCAGACACCTTC
>TRBV10-3|TRBJ2-7|many|TRBD1
CASEGQDSYEQYF
TGTGCCAGCGAAGGACAGGACTCCTACGAGCAGTACTTC
>TRBV24-1|TRBJ1-2|many|TRBD1
CATSDPQGSVDGYTF
TGTGCCACCAGTGATCCACAGGGGTCGGTTGATGGCTACACCTTC
>TRBV20-1|TRBJ2-7|many|.
CSARDILDSYEQYF
TGCAGTGCTAGGGACATATTGGACTCCTACGAGCAGTACTTC
>TRBV18|TRBJ2-3|many|.
CASSPGPGTTDTQYF
TGTGCCAGCTCACCAGGGCCAGGAACCACAGATACGCAGTATTTT
>TRBV11-2|TRBJ2-7|many|.
CASSLRSPKYEQYF
TGTGCCAGCAGCTTGCGGTCACCGAAATACGAGCAGTACTTC
>TRBV11-2|TRBJ2-1|.|TRBD2
CASSSHSGHYNEQFF
TGTGCCAGCAGCTCTCATAGCGGGCACTACAATGAGCAGTTCTTC
>TRBV29-1|TRBJ2-7|many|.
CSVRSEGREQYF
TGCAGCGTCCGAAGCGAGGGGAGAGAGCAGTACTTC
>TRBV11-1|TRBJ2-1|.|.
CASSLSRSEQFF
TGTGCCAGCAGCTTAAGTAGAAGTGAGCAGTTCTTC
>TRBV3-1|TRBJ2-5|.|TRBD2
CASSPHLAGGETQYF
TGTGCCAGCAGCCCTCATCTAGCGGGGGGTGAGACCCAGTACTTC
>TRBV20-1|TRBJ2-7|many|TRBD1
CSAGQGVPYEQYF
TGCAGTGCCGGACAGGGGGTTCCCTACGAGCAGTACTTC
>TRBV9|TRBJ2-1|many|.
CASSVEKNEQFF
TGTGCCAGCAGCGTAGAGAAGAATGAGCAGTTCTTC
>TRBV4-2|TRBJ1-6|.|.
CASSQVASGSYNSPLHF
TGTGCCAGCAGCCAAGTCGCCTCCGGCTCCTATAATTCACCCCTCCACTTT
>TRBV10-3|TRBJ1-4|few|TRBD1
CAISVGDRDNEKLFF
TGTGCCATCAGTGTCGGAGACAGGGATAATGAAAAACTGTTTTTT
>TRBV12-5|TRBJ1-1|many|TRBD1
CASGLDRAAAFF
TGTGCTAGTGGACTGGACAGGGCAGCAGCTTTCTTT
>TRBV28|TRBJ2-7|few|TRBD2
CASLTSGLGRDEQYF
TGTGCCAGCCTAACTAGCGGCCTGGGGCGTGACGAGCAGTACTTC
>TRBV7-8|TRBJ2-7|many|.
CASSLGKQLLRYEQYF
TGTGCCAGCAGCTTAGGCAAGCAGCTCCTCCGCTACGAGCAGTACTTC
>TRBV7-6|TRBJ2-1|many|TRBD2
CASSLRPSGTYNEQFF
TGTGCCAGCAGCTTACGGCCTAGCGGGACCTACAATGAGCAGTTCTTC
>TRBV6-4|TRBJ2-5|once|TRBD2
CASSPMAGERGTQYF
TGTGCCAGCAGTCCAATGGCGGGAGAAAGGGGAACCCAGTACTTC
>TRBV18|TRBJ2-1|medium-sized|TRBD1
CASSPTGAIEQFF
TGTGCCAGCTCTCCGACAGGGGCCATTGAGCAGTTCTTC
>TRBV7-6|TRBJ2-2|.|.
CASSLRRAVANTGELFF
TGTGCCAGCAGCTTAAGGAGGGCGGTCGCGAACACCGGGGAGCTGTTTTTT
>TRBV12-3/TRBV12-4|TRBJ2-1|.|TRBD1
CASSLKGQGYNEQFF
TGTGCCAGCAGTTTAAAGGGACAGGGGTACAATGAGCAGTTCTTC
>TRBV6-5|TRBJ2-5|.|.
CASSFSRGQETQYF
TGTGCCAGCAGTTTTAGCAGGGGACAAGAGACCCAGTACTTC
>TRBV29-1|TRBJ2-1|.|.
CSVRRSSYNEQFF
TGCAGCGTTCGACGTAGCTCCTACAATGAGCAGTTCTTC
>TRBV6-5|TRBJ2-3|many|.
CASSSTQRGPLRTQYF
TGTGCCAGCAGTTCCACTCAGAGAGGCCCCCTAAGAACGCAGTATTTT
>TRBV20-1|TRBJ2-5|many|TRBD1
CSAGDRVETQYF
TGCAGTGCAGGCGACAGGGTAGAGACCCAGTACTTC
>TRBV6-5|TRBJ1-4|many|.
CATKPTGDPEKLFF
TGTGCCACCAAGCCGACGGGGGACCCAGAAAAACTGTTTTTT
>TRBV19|TRBJ1-2|many|.
CASSIPSRPLYGYTF
TGTGCCAGTAGTATCCCATCCAGACCTCTCTATGGCTACACCTTC
>TRBV6-1|TRBJ2-3|.|.
CASSGPVGGDTQYF
TGTGCCAGCAGTGGGCCCGTGGGCGGAGATACGCAGTATTTT